Here is one T cell receptor beta chain with its context. Its matching antigen is unknown. The study sampled blood at baseline, cycle 4 day 1, and cycle 7 day 1. This sample stems from a study of OX40 agonist ivuxolimab in advanced cancers. Study information: It was ivuxolimab, an agonistic anti-OX40 (CD134) antibody, that patients were treated with.

Whole-study findings and limits: Both blood CD4+ and CD8+ T cells showed clonal growth by week 6 at 0.1 to 3.0 mg/kg.

Method: immunoSEQ multiplex PCR; TCRdb's copy keeps in-frame clones and lacks some. The data hold 65,000 to 95,000 clones, with around 87% observed a single time. The receptor was derived from an adult with an advanced solid tumor such as melanoma, head and neck, liver or kidney cancer. Sequenced material: CD4+ or CD8+ T cells sorted from blood, taken in a trial of the OX40 agonist ivuxolimab.

In DNA, the CDR3 is TGTGCCAGCAGTTATCAGCGCTTCTCCTACGAGCAGTACTTC. Residues: CASSYQRFSYEQYF. The chain uses TRBV6-5 and TRBJ2-7; D is undetermined. Germline CDR1 MNHEY, CDR2 SVGAGI. Trimming removed 3 bases from V and 0 bases from J, with 9 bases in between. The CDR3 contains 14 residues.